The rows below give T cell receptor beta chains drawn from one sample of a study of blood T cells in healthy people across ages. TCRdb called the 5' RACE reads again in MiXCR, with one record for every CDR3 protein. The sample has about 800,000 distinct CDR3 sequences; roughly 46% are singletons. Sequenced input: blood. The receptor source for this set is a man older than 75 in good health. The CDR3 runs from the conserved cysteine through the conserved F or W.

cdr3_aa: CSAVRGRVTGELFF; v_call: TRBV20-1; j_call: TRBJ2-2
cdr3_aa: CASVGGHYEQYF; v_call: TRBV6-6; j_call: .
cdr3_aa: CASSLNGQGVNQPQHF; v_call: TRBV7-3; j_call: TRBJ1-5
cdr3_aa: CSVEGQGISEQFF; v_call: TRBV29-1; j_call: TRBJ2-1
cdr3_aa: CASTFILTGEITYEQYF; v_call: TRBV5-5; j_call: TRBJ2-7
cdr3_aa: CASSLGLSGANVLTF; v_call: TRBV7-2; j_call: TRBJ2-6
cdr3_aa: CASSLAAGVGSYNEQFF; v_call: TRBV5-4; j_call: TRBJ2-1
cdr3_aa: CVSSSGLAGEETQYF; v_call: TRBV7-2; j_call: TRBJ2-5
cdr3_aa: CSASPGLADFSEQYF; v_call: TRBV20-1; j_call: TRBJ2-7
cdr3_aa: CASSLKEVRYF; v_call: TRBV7-3; j_call: TRBJ2-4
cdr3_aa: CAGSRTGGNQPQHF; v_call: TRBV12-3/TRBV12-4; j_call: TRBJ1-5
cdr3_aa: CAGSATSTGYEQYF; v_call: TRBV9; j_call: .
cdr3_aa: CAWSVPAGAAGNTIYF; v_call: TRBV30; j_call: TRBJ1-3
cdr3_aa: CSARDLANYGYTF; v_call: TRBV20-1; j_call: TRBJ1-2
cdr3_aa: CASSFRRGDEQYF; v_call: TRBV5-5; j_call: .
cdr3_aa: CATSPRTGEGQETQYF; v_call: TRBV15; j_call: TRBJ2-5
cdr3_aa: CASSLTSGRALTYNEQFF; v_call: TRBV13; j_call: TRBJ2-1
cdr3_aa: CSASRTGRDDSEQYF; v_call: TRBV20-1; j_call: .
cdr3_aa: CASDSGLGTQYF; v_call: TRBV9; j_call: TRBJ2-3
cdr3_aa: CAIRIQGINTEAFF; v_call: TRBV10-3; j_call: TRBJ1-1
cdr3_aa: CASSRGLPQETQYF; v_call: TRBV7-2; j_call: TRBJ2-5
cdr3_aa: CASSLGSGTEQETQYF; v_call: TRBV11-2; j_call: TRBJ2-5
cdr3_aa: CASGDLGMGFF; v_call: TRBV28; j_call: TRBJ2-1
cdr3_aa: CASLGSWANVLTF; v_call: TRBV27; j_call: TRBJ2-6
cdr3_aa: CASSSGPYNYGYTF; v_call: TRBV5-1; j_call: TRBJ1-2
cdr3_aa: CASSLPPGQGSYEQYF; v_call: TRBV5-1; j_call: TRBJ2-7
cdr3_aa: CASSLGGDPKTDTQYF; v_call: TRBV5-1; j_call: TRBJ2-3
cdr3_aa: CSASGGTSGSKNEQFF; v_call: TRBV29-1; j_call: TRBJ2-1
cdr3_aa: CASSLLDITDTQYF; v_call: TRBV5-8; j_call: TRBJ2-3
cdr3_aa: CSVEGGEGSYNEQFF; v_call: TRBV29-1; j_call: TRBJ2-1
cdr3_aa: CASSLWSGELFF; v_call: TRBV7-2; j_call: TRBJ2-2
cdr3_aa: CASSRPSRPSTDTQYF; v_call: TRBV12-3/TRBV12-4; j_call: TRBJ2-3
cdr3_aa: CASSYTSGSTDTQYF; v_call: TRBV7-3; j_call: TRBJ2-3
cdr3_aa: CASSLAGAGSQTEQFF; v_call: TRBV5-1; j_call: TRBJ2-1
cdr3_aa: CSARGDERLFF; v_call: TRBV20-1; j_call: TRBJ1-4
cdr3_aa: CSARVGQGFGEQYF; v_call: TRBV20-1; j_call: TRBJ2-7
cdr3_aa: CASSTGLAGSVRETQYF; v_call: TRBV5-1; j_call: TRBJ2-5
cdr3_aa: CASSWERQRNEQFF; v_call: TRBV5-1; j_call: TRBJ2-1
cdr3_aa: CSVDLAGAVEQFF; v_call: TRBV29-1; j_call: TRBJ2-1
cdr3_aa: CASWRPALKIYGYTF; v_call: TRBV6-2/TRBV6-3; j_call: TRBJ1-2
cdr3_aa: CSVADRGQTQYF; v_call: TRBV29-1; j_call: TRBJ2-5
cdr3_aa: CASSYQGLAGGYEQYF; v_call: TRBV6-5; j_call: TRBJ2-7
cdr3_aa: CASRGAGGLGYTF; v_call: TRBV28; j_call: TRBJ1-2
cdr3_aa: CASSSKGAGYNEQFF; v_call: TRBV27; j_call: TRBJ2-1
cdr3_aa: CSAQRREEVYEQFF; v_call: TRBV29-1; j_call: TRBJ2-1
cdr3_aa: CASNIQQTGELFF; v_call: TRBV6-1; j_call: TRBJ2-2
cdr3_aa: CASTTYGGRADTQYF; v_call: TRBV6-5; j_call: TRBJ2-3
cdr3_aa: CASSSYRGSSYNEQYF; v_call: TRBV28; j_call: .
cdr3_aa: CSARESGTEQYF; v_call: TRBV20-1; j_call: TRBJ2-7
cdr3_aa: CASSFGGVQETQYF; v_call: TRBV12-3/TRBV12-4; j_call: TRBJ2-5
cdr3_aa: CASSSNTSGLPLRTDTQYF; v_call: TRBV7-3; j_call: TRBJ2-3
cdr3_aa: CASSADSETQYF; v_call: TRBV10-2; j_call: TRBJ2-5
cdr3_aa: CASSPVRGLDEQFF; v_call: TRBV4-2; j_call: TRBJ2-1
cdr3_aa: CASSLVPAGKGEQYF; v_call: TRBV5-1; j_call: .